This paragraph reports one T cell receptor beta chain. Treatment defined: some 19 received Ad26.COV2.S at low or high dose, single or two shots; several received placebo; per-sample allocation not given. Day 63 following the first vaccine or placebo injection was when the samples were taken. Its platform was an Ad26 vector, and its expressed antigen was Wuhan-strain SARS-CoV-2 spike. These data are taken from a study of Ad26.COV2.S vaccination and SARS-CoV-2 variants. On the study more broadly: Intramuscular Ad26.COV2.S doses were given once or twice, 56 days apart.

The protocol was immunoSEQ multiplex PCR, while the TCRdb copy is restricted to in-frame clones and leaves out a portion. The data contain about 350,000 clones, around 86% of them singletons. Per the germline V gene, CDR1 is LGHNA and CDR2 is YSLEER. The V end was cut by 0 bases, the J end by 6 bases, with 11 bases between. There are 15 residues in the CDR3. Sequenced material: peripheral blood, taken in a trial of Ad26.COV2.S vaccine versus placebo. The origin of this receptor is a person aged 18 to 59 who received the Ad26.COV2.S COVID-19 vaccine or a placebo. The gene calls are TRBV4-3 and TRBJ1-4, with D possibly matching TRBD1 (6 bases). CDR3: CASSQDWGPDEKLFF. DNA for the CDR3: TGCGCCAGCAGCCAAGATTGGGGGCCGGATGAAAAACTGTTTTTT.